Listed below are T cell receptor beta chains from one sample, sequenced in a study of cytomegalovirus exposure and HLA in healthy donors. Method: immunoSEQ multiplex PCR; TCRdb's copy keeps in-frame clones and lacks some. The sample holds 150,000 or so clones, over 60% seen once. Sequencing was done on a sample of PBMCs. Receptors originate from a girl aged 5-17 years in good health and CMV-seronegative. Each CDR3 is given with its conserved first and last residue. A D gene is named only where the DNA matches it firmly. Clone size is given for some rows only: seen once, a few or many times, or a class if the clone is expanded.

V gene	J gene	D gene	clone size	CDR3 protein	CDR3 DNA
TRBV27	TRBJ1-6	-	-	CASSSREGRTYNSPLHF	TGTGCCAGCAGTTCTCGGGAGGGGCGTACCTATAATTCACCCCTCCACTTT
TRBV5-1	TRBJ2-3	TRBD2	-	CASSLATGLAIDTQYF	TGCGCCAGCAGCTTGGCCACGGGACTAGCGATTGATACGCAGTATTTT
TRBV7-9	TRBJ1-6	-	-	CASSGGQNRDSPLHF	TGTGCCAGCAGCGGGGGACAAAACAGGGACTCACCCCTCCACTTT
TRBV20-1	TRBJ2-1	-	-	CSARAGNEQFF	TGCAGTGCTAGAGCAGGCAATGAGCAGTTCTTC
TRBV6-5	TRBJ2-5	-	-	CASSPPEVQTQYF	TGTGCCAGCAGCCCCCCGGAGGTTCAAACCCAGTACTTC
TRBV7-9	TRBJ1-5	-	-	CASSSSDNNQPQHF	TGTGCCAGCAGCTCCTCGGACAATAATCAGCCCCAGCATTTT
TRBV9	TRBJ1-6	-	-	CASSAQGSNSPLHF	TGTGCCAGCAGCGCACAGGGATCGAATTCACCCCTCCACTTT
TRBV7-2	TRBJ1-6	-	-	CASSSLGGRTNSPLHF	TGTGCCAGCAGCTCCCTGGGGGGACGGACCAATTCACCCCTCCACTTT
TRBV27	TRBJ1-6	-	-	CATGQAENSPLHF	TGTGCCACAGGGCAGGCGGAAAATTCACCCCTCCACTTT
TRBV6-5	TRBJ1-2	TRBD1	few	CASSYSSGTAIYGYTF	TGTGCCAGCAGTTACTCCTCCGGGACAGCCATCTATGGCTACACCTTC
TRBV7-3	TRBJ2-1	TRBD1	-	CASSFRRGRDEQFF	TGTGCCAGCAGCTTCCGCAGGGGGCGCGATGAGCAGTTCTTC
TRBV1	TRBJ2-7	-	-	CTSSQDPRKAGQRPYEQYF	TGCACCAGCAGCCAAGATCCTAGAAAGGCGGGACAGCGTCCCTACGAGCAGTACTTC
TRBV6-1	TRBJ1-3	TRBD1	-	CASWTGDTSGNTIYF	TGTGCCAGTTGGACAGGCGACACCTCTGGAAACACCATATATTTT